The sequence of this TCR beta chain was determined in a study of T-cell reconstitution after alpha-beta-depleted transplantation in children. This CDR3 is built from 14 residues. V lost 2 bases, J lost 0 bases, and 6 bases lay in between. CDR1 and CDR2 from the germline V gene are MNHEY and SVGAGI. This clonotype was counted between two and nine times. Its specificity is unknown. Notes on the study in general: At around two months after transplant, the alpha-beta T cells were reportedly derived from several hundred expanded clones that came from non-depleted graft cells. Counts and diversity of T cells one year after transplant came mostly from newly produced T cells. Surviving recipient T cells and thymic progenitors underlay high day-60 TCRbeta diversity in some patients.

Unique molecular identifiers tagged the TCRbeta library. TCRdb processed the PCR reads anew with MiXCR; each CDR3 protein has one entry. The sample records 250,000 or so distinct CDR3 sequences, 24% being singletons. The V call is TRBV6-5, the J call TRBJ2-3; D uncertain. The source was PBMCs, mostly from graft donor cells, collected 360 days after TCRalphabeta/CD19-depleted stem cell transplant. This receptor was taken from a female patient aged 2-9 years who had a stem cell transplant for congenital amegakaryocytic thrombocytopenia, so the T cells may come from the graft donor. The CDR3 loop is CASSYRHSTDTQYF. The DNA of the CDR3 is TGTGCCAGCAGTTACCGACACAGCACAGATACGCAGTATTTT.